This T cell receptor (beta chain) was captured in a study of cytomegalovirus exposure and HLA in healthy donors. Study-wide points: Follow-up analysis found HLA locus-dependent TCR association rates, highest for DRB1 and lowest for HLA-C. Earlier results showed most TCR beta V segments being productive about 90% or about 30% of the time.

60 Vbeta and 13 Jbeta primers were used in PCR. The assay was immunoSEQ multiplex PCR, and TCRdb's table has in-frame clones only and misses some. This table holds about 210,000 clones, roughly 83% found once. Regarding this clone: Its antigen is not known.

Sequenced input: PBMCs. This clonotype originated in a male donor in good health and CMV-seropositive.

CDR3 protein: CASSLGTGVDYEQYF. The CDR3 DNA is TGTGCCAGCAGCTTAGGGACAGGGGTTGACTACGAGCAGTACTTC. The rearrangement joins TRBV7-8 to TRBJ2-5; 9 bases are shared with TRBD1. The DNA end is a closer match to TRBJ2-7, so the J assignment may be wrong. This CDR3 has 15 residues. CDR1 and CDR2 (germline): SGHVS, FQNEAQ.